This entry lists 29 T cell receptor beta chains sequenced from one sample in a study of Graves' ophthalmopathy and Graves' hyperthyroidism. Amplified material comprised TCR beta CDR3 regions derived from RNA transcripts. First-round RT-PCR used HTBI primers; second-round multiplex PCR followed. MiXCR was run by TCRdb on the multiplex PCR reads, yielding one entry per CDR3 protein. Of some 1.1 million distinct CDR3 sequences in the sample, about two fifths are singletons; the top ten hold roughly 10%. Sequencing used peripheral blood or thyroid tissue (not recorded which). Receptors originate from an adult man with Graves' hyperthyroidism.

This clonotype has a handful of counts. The V gene is TRBV7-8, the J gene TRBJ2-7; D unresolved. V lost 3 bases to trimming and J lost 4 bases, with 16 bases between them. CDR1 SGHVS and CDR2 FQNEAQ come from the germline V gene. The CDR3 runs 15 residues. The CDR3: CASSFWAKGGYEQYF. The CDR3 coding sequence is TGTGCCAGCAGCTTCTGGGCCAAGGGCGGTTACGAGCAGTACTTC.

The chain employs TRBV20-1 and TRBJ2-5, with TRBD2 identical over 15 bases. This CDR3 has 15 amino acids. V lost 3 bases to trimming and J lost 5 bases; unmatched junction nucleotides: 4. The V gene's germline CDR1 is DFQATT and CDR2 SNEGSKA (reference sequence). DNA for the CDR3: TGCAGTGCTAGTCCTGGACTAGCGGGAGGGGAGACCCAGTACTTC. It translates to CSASPGLAGGETQYF.

This chain connects TRBV29-1 to TRBJ1-2; 8 bases map to TRBD1. The V gene's germline CDR1 is SQVTM and CDR2 ANQGSEA. V dropped 8 bases and J dropped 0; count of bases not matched to a gene: 5. The CDR3 covers 13 residues. CDR3 sequence: CSTQGAPNYGYTF. CDR3 sequence (DNA): TGCAGCACCCAGGGGGCCCCTAACTATGGCTACACCTTC.

This clonotype was seen only a few times. This chain links TRBV20-1 with TRBJ2-2, with 7 bases aligning to TRBD1. Germline CDR1 is DFQATT and CDR2 is SNEGSKA (reference sequence). With 1 base clipped from V and 5 bases from J, the junction kept 7 bases outside the gene matches. There are 15 residues in the CDR3. CDR3 nucleotide sequence: TGCAGTGCTAGAGCCGGGCAGGGGGTAACCGGGGAGCTGTTTTTT. Protein product: CSARAGQGVTGELFF.

This clonotype showed up just a few times. The V call is TRBV15, the J call TRBJ1-2; unclear D gene. Germline lookup yields CDR1 LNHNV and CDR2 YYDKDF (reference sequence). V lost 3 bases and J lost 6, with 17 bases in between. The CDR3 extends over 15 amino acids. CDR3 coding DNA: TGTGCCACCAGCAGCCAAGACCCCGACGGAGATGGCTACACCTTC. It codes for CATSSQDPDGDGYTF. The full variable domain, its missing parts supplied by reference TRBV15 and TRBJ1-2, is DAMVIQNPRYQVTQFGKPVTLSCSQTLNHNVMYWYQQKSSQAPKLLFHYYDKDFNNEADTPDNFQSRRPNTSFCFLDIRSPGLGDTAMYLCATSSQDPDGDGYTFGSGTRLTVV.

The table lists this clonotype with many counts. This chain connects TRBV12-3 or TRBV12-4 to TRBJ2-3; 8 nucleotides agree with TRBD1. The CDR3 runs 15 residues. The V gene end was trimmed by 1 base and the J gene end by 2 bases; junction bases not matched to a gene: 2. The CDR3 spells CASSLGQGNTDTQYF. CDR3 bases: TGTGCCAGCAGTTTAGGACAGGGGAACACAGATACGCAGTATTTT.

This clonotype appeared many times. The CDR3 here is CASSLEIGRRGGTEAFF. The DNA of the CDR3 is TGCGCCAGCAGCTTGGAGATAGGGCGGAGGGGAGGCACTGAAGCTTTCTTT. This chain joins TRBV5-1 and TRBJ1-1; TRBD1 might be the D (5 bases). Germline assignment: CDR1 SGHRS and CDR2 YFSETQ. The CDR3 sequence is 17 residues long. V shed 0 bases and J shed 4 bases, with 19 bases lying between them. Full variable domain (remainder filled in from reference TRBV5-1 and TRBJ1-1): KAGVTQTPRYLIKTRGQQVTLSCSPISGHRSVSWYQQTPGQGLQFLFEYFSETQRNKGNFPGRFSGRQFSNSRSEMNVSTLELGDSALYLCASSLEIGRRGGTEAFFGQGTRLTVV.

The chain combines TRBV12-3 or TRBV12-4 with TRBJ1-4, with a possible D match to TRBD1 (5 bases). The CDR3 covers 15 residues. Trimming stripped 6 bases from V and 10 bases from J, with 21 bases between. Here the CDR3 reads CASRPHRGTSAKLFF. DNA of the CDR3: TGTGCCAGCAGACCCCATAGGGGAACGTCAGCAAAACTGTTTTTT.

This clonotype was recorded many times. This rearrangement joins TRBV20-1 to TRBJ2-7; 9 nucleotides match TRBD2. The length of the CDR3 is 16 residues. J was trimmed by 4 bases and V by 0 bases; bases with no gene match: 10. CDR1 is DFQATT, CDR2 SNEGSKA, per germline (reference sequence). CDR3 protein: CSARDGYSGSVYEQYF. The CDR3 DNA is TGCAGTGCTAGAGATGGGTATAGCGGGAGTGTTTACGAGCAGTACTTC.

This clonotype was observed a few times. This sequence joins TRBV5-1 and TRBJ2-7; 7 bases agree with TRBD1. After removal of 3 bases from V and 0 bases from J, the junction contained 6 bases not matched to a gene. This CDR3 is built from 15 residues. Germline loops: CDR1 SGHRS, CDR2 YFSETQ. CDR3 protein: CASSSTGKSSYEQYF. The CDR3 DNA follows: TGCGCCAGCAGCTCGACAGGGAAAAGCTCCTACGAGCAGTACTTC.

The sample holds a few counts of this clonotype. The chain recombines TRBV10-3 with TRBJ2-7; 7 nucleotides line up with TRBD2. V shed 10 bases, J shed 3 bases, and the junction held 12 bases outside the gene matches. This CDR3 contains 14 residues. Germline V gene sequence: CDR1 ENHRY, CDR2 SYGVKD. The CDR3 here is CASRRGGTGYEQYF. The CDR3 DNA reads as TGTGCCAGCAGGCGGGGAGGGACGGGCTACGAGCAGTACTTC.

This sequence joins TRBV7-2 and TRBJ1-1; tentatively, D is TRBD1 (6 bases). V was pared by 7 bases and J by 1 base, with 19 bases between. Germline-derived CDR1 and CDR2 are SGHTA and FQGNSA. This CDR3 has 16 amino acids. The DNA of the CDR3 is TGTGCCAGCAATTCACCGGGGGCCGCGAAGAACACTGAAGCTTTCTTT. Translating gives CASNSPGAAKNTEAFF.

This clonotype was seen a single time. The junction and the germline gene differ at one end; a read error may be behind it. V usage is TRBV9 and J usage is TRBJ2-7; tentatively, D is TRBD2 (5 bases). The germline CDR1 and CDR2 sequences are SGDLS and YYNGEE. This CDR3 contains 13 residues. The CDR3 nucleotides are TGTGCCGGCAGCGGTGGGAACAAGGACGAGCAGTACTTC. Protein sequence: CAGSGGNKDEQYF.

This clonotype was counted at least ten times. J is TRBJ2-2 and V is TRBV10-3; D not certain. This CDR3 is 13 amino acids long. V lost 9 bases and J lost 2, with 10 bases in between. The germline V gene has CDR1 ENHRY and CDR2 SYGVKD. The CDR3 reads CAIKSLNTGELFF. CDR3 coding DNA: TGTGCCATAAAGTCACTTAACACCGGGGAGCTGTTTTTT.

The rearrangement links TRBV12-3 or TRBV12-4 to TRBJ2-5; D may be TRBD2 (6 bases). This CDR3 spans 13 amino acids. V was clipped by 4 bases and J by 5 bases, with 11 bases between them. The CDR3 bases are TGTGCCAGCAGTTCGGGGGAGTGGGAGACCCAGTACTTC. This gives the protein CASSSGEWETQYF.

This clonotype was recorded many times. CDR3 sequence (DNA): TGTGCCAGCACCTCGCCTCGGGGGGGCGTCACTAACTATGGCTACACCTTC. It yields the protein CASTSPRGGVTNYGYTF. The gene calls are TRBV6-5 and TRBJ1-2, with D maybe TRBD1 (6 bases). CDR1 and CDR2 from the germline V gene are MNHEY and SVGAGI. Trimming left V 7 bases short and J 0 bases short, with 21 bases between. The CDR3 is made up of 17 amino acids.

The chain employs TRBV15 and TRBJ2-2, with D possibly TRBD1 on 6 matching bases. The CDR3 length is 16 residues. From germline, CDR1 is LNHNV and CDR2 YYDKDF (reference sequence). The V and J ends lost 3 bases and 2 bases respectively, with 13 bases between them. This chain's CDR3 is CATSSGQNLNTGELFF. CDR3 coding DNA: TGTGCCACCAGCAGCGGACAGAACCTTAACACCGGGGAGCTGTTTTTT.

The table lists this clonotype with a few counts. J is TRBJ1-6 and V is TRBV20-1, with D maybe TRBD1 (6 bases). The germline V gene encodes CDR1 DFQATT and CDR2 SNEGSKA (reference sequence). The CDR3 contains 12 residues. Trimming took off 3 bases at V and 10 bases at J, with 10 bases between the two ends. The CDR3 DNA is TGCAGTGCTAGTAGGGGGGAGTCACCCCTCCACTTT. This sequence encodes CSASRGESPLHF.

CDR3 bases: TGTGCCAGCAGCTTGAAGGACGGCAGAGAAAAACTGTTTTTT. Translating gives CASSLKDGREKLFF. V is TRBV9 and J is TRBJ1-4; D ambiguous. The V and J ends lost 4 bases and 8 bases respectively, with 15 bases between them. The CDR3 extends over 14 amino acids. Germline V gene data show CDR1 as SGDLS and CDR2 as YYNGEE.

The chain joins TRBV20-1 to TRBJ2-7; 7 positions match TRBD1. This CDR3 is built from 15 residues. V lost 2 bases to trimming and J lost 4 bases; unmatched junction nucleotides: 11. Germline V gives CDR1 DFQATT, CDR2 SNEGSKA (reference sequence). The CDR3 region has the DNA TGCAGTGCTAGACCGGGACAGCAGGCCCTTTACGAGCAGTACTTC. Its translation is CSARPGQQALYEQYF.

CDR3 in DNA: TGCGCCAGCAGCTCGGAGACAGACCCTGGAGCTTTCTTT. Its translation is CASSSETDPGAFF. The V gene is TRBV5-1, the J gene TRBJ1-1, with a tentative D call TRBD1 (5 bases). Germline CDR1 and CDR2: SGHRS and YFSETQ. This CDR3 spans 13 amino acids. V lost 3 bases, J lost 10 bases, and 16 bases lay in between. The complete variable domain, with remaining parts taken from reference TRBV5-1 and TRBJ1-1, reads KAGVTQTPRYLIKTRGQQVTLSCSPISGHRSVSWYQQTPGQGLQFLFEYFSETQRNKGNFPGRFSGRQFSNSRSEMNVSTLELGDSALYLCASSSETDPGAFFGQGTRLTVV.

The chain has TRBV12-3 or TRBV12-4 and TRBJ2-2; D may be TRBD1 or TRBD2 (6 bases each). The length of the CDR3 is 15 residues. V dropped 7 bases and J dropped 6 bases, with 18 bases sitting between them. CDR3 in amino acids: CASTLGGRGAGELFF. The CDR3 DNA sequence: TGTGCCAGCACCCTGGGAGGCAGGGGCGCCGGGGAGCTGTTTTTT.

The chain employs TRBV6-1 and TRBJ2-5; D unresolved. The better agreement between TRBJ2-7 and the DNA end casts doubt on the J call. The CDR3 has 13 residues. In germline, CDR1 is MNHNS, CDR2 SASEGT. As DNA, the CDR3 is TGTGCCAGCAGAACCGCGCCCTTCTACGAGCAGTACTTC. Its protein is CASRTAPFYEQYF.

This chain joins TRBV30 and TRBJ2-2, with D perhaps TRBD1 (5 bases). Trimming pared 3 bases from V and 8 bases from J, leaving 13 bases between. The CDR3 is made up of 13 amino acids. The germline V gene encodes CDR1 GTSNPN and CDR2 SVGIG (reference sequence). CDR3 sequence: CAWRGQLFGELFF. CDR3 DNA: TGTGCCTGGAGAGGACAATTGTTTGGGGAGCTGTTTTTT.

Comment on this clonotype: With a much larger clone just one base away, this may be a read error. The chain employs TRBV7-6 and TRBJ1-1; no clear D gene. The CDR3 extends over 20 amino acids. CDR1 is SGHVS, CDR2 FNYEAQ, per germline. CDR3 DNA sequence: TGTGCCAGCAGCTTACCCACCAACGATGAGGGTTCACCGATGAACACTGGAGCTTTCTTT. Translating it yields CASSLPTNDEGSPMNTGAFF.

This clonotype showed up many times. The chain employs TRBV15 and TRBJ2-5; D may match TRBD1 or TRBD2 (5 bases each). Between the trimmed V and J ends, which lost 0 bases and 4 bases, there was a span of 21 bases. Germline values: CDR1 LNHNV, CDR2 YYDKDF (reference sequence). The CDR3 runs 18 residues. The CDR3 sequence: CATSRENLGASPGETQYF. CDR3 bases: TGTGCCACCAGCAGAGAGAACCTCGGGGCCAGCCCCGGAGAGACCCAGTACTTC. Combining the CDR3 with reference TRBV15 and TRBJ2-5 gives the whole variable domain DAMVIQNPRYQVTQFGKPVTLSCSQTLNHNVMYWYQQKSSQAPKLLFHYYDKDFNNEADTPDNFQSRRPNTSFCFLDIRSPGLGDTAMYLCATSRENLGASPGETQYFGPGTRLLVL.

This clonotype was found a few times. This chain connects TRBV9 to TRBJ1-4; D remains ambiguous. V lost 0 bases and J 5 bases, leaving 14 bases between the germline ends. Germline V gene lookup returns CDR1 SGDLS and CDR2 YYNGEE. The CDR3 totals 16 residues. This CDR3 is CASSVETSWMNEKLFF. The CDR3 DNA reads TGTGCCAGCAGCGTAGAGACCAGCTGGATGAATGAAAAACTGTTTTTT.

This clonotype was found a few times. V is TRBV7-9 and J is TRBJ2-3; possible D gene TRBD1, 6 bases. The CDR3 is made up of 16 amino acids. The germline CDR1 and CDR2 sequences are SEHNR and FQNEAQ (reference sequence). V lost 0 bases and J 5 bases, leaving 15 bases between the germline ends. In DNA, the CDR3 is TGTGCCAGCAGCTTAGCCTCGGGCAGGGGAAGAGATACGCAGTATTTT. Translated: CASSLASGRGRDTQYF.

The V and J genes are TRBV2 and TRBJ1-1; TRBD1 matches at 8 bases. Germline values: CDR1 SNHLY, CDR2 FYNNEI. This CDR3 spans 15 amino acids. V trimming: 6 bases; J trimming: 7 bases; junction bases outside the gene matches: 13. CDR3 DNA: TGTGCCAGCAGAAAACAAAGACAGGGGCCACTTGAAGCTTTCTTT. Protein: CASRKQRQGPLEAFF.